This passage covers 25 T cell receptor beta chains from one sample sequenced in a study of low-dose radiotherapy and immunotherapy resistance in tumors (dated by TCRdb to 2022 to 2024). The sample's time point label is to be understood as: after trial treatment. Explained via the paper, the treatment or condition label denotes: LDRT plus nivolumab, ipilimumab, low-dose cyclophosphamide and aspirin (RACIN trial). Sequencer: Illumina HiSeq 2500. An approximately 20-cycle PCR with Phusion amplified the TCRs, pairing a constant-region primer with the adapter that was attached to the V primers. The public reads were reanalyzed by TCRdb: fastp trimming at Q25, MiXCR alignment, in-frame beta chains only. When rows share a CDR3 protein, they turn into one entry using the most common DNA and genes. In all, the sample holds approximately 52,000 distinct CDR3 sequences, and around a third of those were seen once. The ten largest clones capture approximately 8% of the sample.

The specimen comprised PBMCs, sampled after low-dose radiotherapy plus immunotherapy. The receptors were gathered from a male donor with rectosigmoid adenocarcinoma.

This chain uses TRBV4-1 with TRBJ2-5, with a tentative D call TRBD1 (5 bases). The CDR3 runs to 15 residues. V was cut by 3 bases and J by 5 bases, with 16 bases left in between. CDR1 and CDR2 from the germline V gene are MGHRA and YSYEKL. This chain's CDR3 is CASSQVLSYRETQYF. The CDR3 DNA reads as TGCGCCAGCAGCCAGGTCCTATCTTACAGGGAGACCCAGTACTTC.

By its share, this clonotype is medium-sized (0.01 to 0.1%). The chain carries TRBV5-1 and TRBJ2-3, with TRBD1 matching 7 bases. With 5 bases clipped from V and 4 bases from J, the junction kept 7 bases outside the gene matches. Germline CDR1 and CDR2: SGHRS and YFSETQ. The CDR3 contains 14 residues. The DNA for the CDR3 is TGCGCCAGCAGACAGGGGCCGGTCCCAGATACGCAGTATTTT. This translates into CASRQGPVPDTQYF. The whole variable domain, remainder taken from reference TRBV5-1 and TRBJ2-3, is KAGVTQTPRYLIKTRGQQVTLSCSPISGHRSVSWYQQTPGQGLQFLFEYFSETQRNKGNFPGRFSGRQFSNSRSEMNVSTLELGDSALYLCASRQGPVPDTQYFGPGTRLTVL.

This clonotype was seen at least ten times. The chain joins TRBV6-2 or TRBV6-3 to TRBJ1-1, with D unresolved. Germline assignment: CDR1 MNHEY and CDR2 SVGEGT. The V and J ends lost 6 bases and 3 bases respectively, with 14 bases between them. The CDR3 length is 14 residues. This CDR3 is CASSRKVKDTEAFF. CDR3 coding DNA: TGTGCCAGCAGCCGAAAAGTGAAGGACACTGAAGCTTTCTTT.

In its sample, this clonotype was seen many times. This chain links TRBV5-6 with TRBJ2-7, with D perhaps TRBD1 (6 bases). V dropped 0 bases and J dropped 2 bases, with 12 bases sitting between them. CDR3 length equals 15 residues. The germline V gene encodes CDR1 SGHDT and CDR2 YYEEEE. The CDR3 bases are TGTGCCAGCAGCTTGGCGGGGACACAGACCTACGAGCAGTACTTC. This encodes CASSLAGTQTYEQYF.

This clonotype came up many times. V and J are TRBV10-1 and TRBJ1-4; no definite D call. V lost 2 bases to trimming and J lost 5 bases, with 9 bases between them. The CDR3 spans 14 residues. Germline CDR1 and CDR2: WNHNN and SYGVQD (reference sequence). CDR3 protein: CASSEAGSNEKLFF. In DNA form, the CDR3 reads TGCGCCAGCAGTGAGGCCGGGTCGAATGAAAAACTGTTTTTT.

This clonotype occurred a few times. This may be a read error, as it is one base from a much larger clone. This chain joins TRBV4-1 and TRBJ1-1, with no clear D. This CDR3 comprises 17 residues. Trimming pared 5 bases from V and 3 bases from J, leaving 22 bases between. Germline V gene sequence: CDR1 MGHRA, CDR2 YSYEKL. CDR3 amino acids: CASSDLGKYGEDTEAFF. DNA for the CDR3: TGCGCCAGCAGCGACCTTGGGAAATATGGGGAGGACACTGAAGCTTTCTTT.

This clonotype is categorized as medium-sized. This rearrangement joins TRBV14 to TRBJ2-2; D possibly corresponds to TRBD2 (6 bases). This CDR3 region has 15 residues. V was shortened by 4 bases and J by 4 bases, with 13 bases between the two germline ends. Germline V gives CDR1 SGHDN, CDR2 FVKESK. CDR3 protein: CASSRTLASTGELFF. The CDR3 DNA follows: TGTGCCAGCAGCCGAACTCTAGCGAGCACCGGGGAGCTGTTTTTT.

This clonotype was counted ten times or more. The genes are TRBV20-1 and TRBJ2-5; 9 nucleotides match TRBD2. Germline V CDR1 and CDR2: DFQATT, SNEGSKA (reference sequence). This CDR3 is 17 amino acids long. V was pared by 4 bases and J by 5 bases, with 17 bases of the junction left unmatched. CDR3 amino acids: CSAKRGQRGAQRETQYF. In nucleotides, the CDR3 is TGCAGTGCTAAGCGTGGTCAGCGGGGGGCCCAGAGGGAGACCCAGTACTTC.

On this clonotype: The DNA is left out, because the CDR3 cannot be placed on it with certainty; the CDR3 is given as TCRdb lists it. The rearrangement links TRBV6-5 to TRBJ1-3. Per germline, CDR1 MNHEY and CDR2 SVGAGI. The CDR3 contains 14 residues when both ends are counted. CDR3 loop: CASSTSDGGNTIYF.

Many counts were recorded for this clonotype. The chain joins TRBV28 to TRBJ2-7; 10 bases map to TRBD2. The CDR3 runs 16 residues. The J segment lost 5 bases and the V segment lost 1 base, leaving 8 bases of the junction unmatched. Germline-derived CDR1 and CDR2 are MDHEN and SYDVKM. CDR3 sequence (DNA): TGTGCCAGCAGTTTATTGAGCGGGAGGGCCAAGAACGAGCAGTACTTC. Protein sequence: CASSLLSGRAKNEQYF.

In this sample, this clonotype turned up many times. The rearrangement joins TRBV27 to TRBJ1-6; D not resolved. The germline V gene encodes CDR1 MNHEY and CDR2 SMNVEV (reference sequence). CDR3 length: 16 residues. Between the trimmed V and J ends, which lost 1 base and 10 bases, there was a span of 17 bases. The CDR3 DNA follows: TGTGCCAGCAGTTTATTCGGCGAAGCTGGTCGGTCACCCCTCCACTTT. Translating it yields CASSLFGEAGRSPLHF.

This clonotype occurred many times. V and J are TRBV7-8 and TRBJ1-4, with D unclear. V lost 2 bases to trimming and J lost 8 bases, with 6 bases between them. CDR1 and CDR2 (germline): SGHVS, FQNEAQ. CDR3 size: 12 residues. CDR3 sequence: CASSLYGEKLFF. DNA for the CDR3: TGTGCCAGCAGCTTATACGGCGAAAAACTGTTTTTT.

Details on this clonotype: This may arise from a read error, as a much more abundant clone is one base away. V is TRBV28 and J is TRBJ1-5; tentatively, D is TRBD1 (5 bases). The ends were cut back, 3 bases at V and 2 bases at J, with 11 bases in the middle. This CDR3 is 15 amino acids long. In germline, CDR1 is MDHEN, CDR2 SYDVKM. Here the CDR3 reads CASSFGRGGNQPQHF. The CDR3 DNA is TGTGCCAGCAGTTTCGGGAGGGGAGGCAATCAGCCCCAGCATTTT.

The chain couples TRBV7-2 to TRBJ1-5; no definite D call. There are 13 residues in the CDR3. The V gene's germline CDR1 is SGHTA and CDR2 FQGNSA. V gave up 5 bases and J gave up 2 bases, with 7 bases separating them. CDR3 protein: CASSTQRNQPQHF. The CDR3 DNA reads as TGTGCCAGCAGCACCCAACGCAATCAGCCCCAGCATTTT.

The table lists this clonotype with many counts. The rearrangement links TRBV5-1 to TRBJ1-1, with a tentative D call TRBD1 (5 bases). The germline V and J ends were trimmed by 5 bases and 1 base, with 12 bases remaining between them. The CDR3 is made up of 14 amino acids. Germline values: CDR1 SGHRS, CDR2 YFSETQ. Here the CDR3 reads CASSAWGENTEAFF. For the CDR3, the DNA is TGCGCCAGCAGTGCGTGGGGGGAGAACACTGAAGCTTTCTTT. The full variable domain, its missing parts supplied by reference TRBV5-1 and TRBJ1-1, is KAGVTQTPRYLIKTRGQQVTLSCSPISGHRSVSWYQQTPGQGLQFLFEYFSETQRNKGNFPGRFSGRQFSNSRSEMNVSTLELGDSALYLCASSAWGENTEAFFGQGTRLTVV.

This clonotype was picked up a small number of times. This chain links TRBV20-1 with TRBJ2-1; 7 nucleotides line up with TRBD2. V shed 0 bases, J shed 10 bases, and the junction held 15 bases outside the gene matches. This CDR3 comprises 16 residues. From germline, CDR1 is DFQATT and CDR2 SNEGSKA (reference sequence). CDR3 amino acids: CSAREGGLGSGREQFF. CDR3 nucleotide sequence: TGCAGTGCTAGAGAAGGAGGACTAGGGTCAGGTCGCGAGCAGTTCTTC.

This clonotype was recorded at least ten times. This sequence joins TRBV12-5 and TRBJ2-5, with D hard to call. Trimming left V 0 bases short and J 2 bases short, with 13 bases between. CDR3 length: 16 residues. Germline lookup yields CDR1 LGHNT and CDR2 FRNRAP. CDR3 protein: CASGLVQREWQETQYF. CDR3 sequence (DNA): TGTGCTAGTGGTTTGGTACAAAGGGAATGGCAAGAGACCCAGTACTTC.

This sequence joins TRBV6-5 and TRBJ1-5, with TRBD1 matching over 9 bases. Per germline, CDR1 MNHEY and CDR2 SVGAGI. Trimming removed 6 bases from V and 1 base from J; junction bases left unmatched: 10. This CDR3 spans 17 amino acids. DNA for the CDR3: TGTGCCAGCAGCCCTATAGACAGGGGGGGCAGCAATCAGCCCCAGCATTTT. It encodes CASSPIDRGGSNQPQHF.

This clonotype was recorded only once. This is likely an artifact of a read error, given a far larger clone one base away. V usage is TRBV6-2 or TRBV6-3 and J usage is TRBJ2-1; TRBD1 agrees at 9 bases. Trimming took 5 bases from V and 10 from J; bases not matched to a gene: 15. The CDR3 totals 16 residues. Germline values: CDR1 MNHEY, CDR2 SVGEGT. The chain's CDR3 is CASSEALDRGSREQFF. The CDR3 bases are TGTGCCAGCAGTGAAGCCCTGGACAGGGGTTCACGCGAGCAGTTCTTC.

The CDR3 protein is CASSRYTDGYNQPQHF. The CDR3 DNA reads TGTGCCAGCAGCCGATATACTGACGGCTATAATCAGCCCCAGCATTTT. This chain joins TRBV5-6 and TRBJ1-5; D unresolved. Germline assignment: CDR1 SGHDT and CDR2 YYEEEE. The CDR3 is made up of 16 amino acids. Trimming took 4 bases from V and 4 from J, leaving 18 bases between them.

About this clonotype: A much larger clonotype is one base distant, so this may be a read error. The chain couples TRBV1 to TRBJ2-2. TRBV1 is recorded as a pseudogene. The CDR3 has 16 amino acids. The CDR3 coding sequence is TGCGCCAGCAGCCAAGGTCGCCACTGGACCGCCGGGGAGCTGTTTTTT. Protein sequence: CASSQGRHWTAGELFF.

The sample holds a few counts of this clonotype. The likely explanation is a read error, given a far larger clone one base away. The V and J genes are TRBV28 and TRBJ2-7; 12 positions match TRBD1. The CDR3 runs to 15 residues. The J segment lost 7 bases and the V segment lost 4 bases, leaving 8 bases of the junction unmatched. In germline, CDR1 is MDHEN, CDR2 SYDVKM. The CDR3 here is CASSSPGQGADEQYF. Written as DNA, the CDR3 is TGTGCCAGCAGTTCGCCGGGACAGGGGGCCGATGAGCAGTACTTC.

The chain combines TRBV15 with TRBJ2-6; tentative D call: TRBD1 (6 bases). V lost 5 bases, J lost 2 bases, and 13 bases lay in between. The CDR3 spans 16 residues. The germline V gene has CDR1 LNHNV and CDR2 YYDKDF (reference sequence). The CDR3 protein is CATSLPGVPGANVLTF. Here the CDR3 DNA reads TGTGCCACCAGCCTCCCAGGGGTACCTGGGGCCAACGTCCTGACTTTC.

This clonotype has a count of ten or more. The chain couples TRBV28 to TRBJ2-6; D might be TRBD2 (6 bases). Per the germline V gene, CDR1 is MDHEN and CDR2 is SYDVKM. CDR3 length equals 14 residues. Trimming removed 8 bases at V and 0 bases at J, with 8 bases between. The CDR3 DNA follows: TGTGCCAGCCGGAGGGGCTCTGGGGCCAACGTCCTGACTTTC. It yields the protein CASRRGSGANVLTF. The full variable domain, completed using reference TRBV28 and TRBJ2-6, is DVKVTQSSRYLVKRTGEKVFLECVQDMDHENMFWYRQDPGLGLRLIYFSYDVKMKEKGDIPEGYSVSREKKERFSLILESASTNQTSMYLCASRRGSGANVLTFGAGSRLTVL.

A word on this clonotype: A far larger clone differs by one base, so this is likely a read error. The chain couples TRBV28 to TRBJ2-6, with D uncertain. The V gene lost 7 bases and the J gene lost 0 bases, with 10 bases spanning the gap. The CDR3 length is 15 residues. Germline V gene data show CDR1 as MDHEN and CDR2 as SYDVKM. The CDR3 DNA reads as TGTGCCAGCACCCCCCCCGTCTCTGGGGCCAACGTCCTGACTTTC. As protein: CASTPPVSGANVLTF. The entire variable domain, with the rest obtained from reference TRBV28 and TRBJ2-6, is as follows: DVKVTQSSRYLVKRTGEKVFLECVQDMDHENMFWYRQDPGLGLRLIYFSYDVKMKEKGDIPEGYSVSREKKERFSLILESASTNQTSMYLCASTPPVSGANVLTFGAGSRLTVL.